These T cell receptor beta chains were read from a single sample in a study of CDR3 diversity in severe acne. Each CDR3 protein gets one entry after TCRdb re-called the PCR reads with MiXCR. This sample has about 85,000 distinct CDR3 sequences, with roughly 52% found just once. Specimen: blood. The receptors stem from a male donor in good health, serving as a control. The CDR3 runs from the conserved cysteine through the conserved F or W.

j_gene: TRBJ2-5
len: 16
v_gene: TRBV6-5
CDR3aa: CASSYSTYRGQETQYF

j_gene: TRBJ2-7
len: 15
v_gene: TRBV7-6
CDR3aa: CASSTSGLAGGEQYF

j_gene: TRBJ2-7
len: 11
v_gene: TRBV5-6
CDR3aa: CASSWTGEQYF

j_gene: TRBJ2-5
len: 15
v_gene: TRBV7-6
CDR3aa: CASSLNAGGAETQYF

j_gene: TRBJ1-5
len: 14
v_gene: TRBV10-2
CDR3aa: CASTSAGSNQPQHF

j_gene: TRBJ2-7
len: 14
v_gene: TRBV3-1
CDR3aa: CASSQDLGYYEQYF

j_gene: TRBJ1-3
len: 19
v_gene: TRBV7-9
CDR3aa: CASGPSGTNFPLSGNTIYF

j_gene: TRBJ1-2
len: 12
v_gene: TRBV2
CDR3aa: CASSRDRQGPTF

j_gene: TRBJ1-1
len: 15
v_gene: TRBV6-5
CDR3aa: CASSVGGLRRLEAFF

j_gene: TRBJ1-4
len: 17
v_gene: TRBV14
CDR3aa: CASSQRGSWAANEKLFF

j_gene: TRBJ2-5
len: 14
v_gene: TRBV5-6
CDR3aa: CASSFRDYQETQYF

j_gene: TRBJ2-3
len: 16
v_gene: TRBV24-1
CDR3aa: CATSDFSVLGTDTQYF

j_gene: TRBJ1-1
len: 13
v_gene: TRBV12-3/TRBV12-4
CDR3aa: CASSLKAGHEAFF

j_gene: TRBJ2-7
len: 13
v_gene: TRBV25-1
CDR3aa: CASSDPGGYEQYF

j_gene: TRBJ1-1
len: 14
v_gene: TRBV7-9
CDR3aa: CASSSSWGRIEAFF

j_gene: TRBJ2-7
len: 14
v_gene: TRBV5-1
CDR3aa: CASSPLGDDYEQYF

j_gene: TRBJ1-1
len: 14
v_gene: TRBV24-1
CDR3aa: CATSETGKSTEAFF

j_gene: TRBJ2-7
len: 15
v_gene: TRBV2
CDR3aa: CASVYRTGAKHEQYF

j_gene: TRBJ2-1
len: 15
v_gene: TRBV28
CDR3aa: CASSFEAGDKNEQFF

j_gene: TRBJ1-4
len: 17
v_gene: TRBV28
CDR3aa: CASSLGQISARHGKLFF

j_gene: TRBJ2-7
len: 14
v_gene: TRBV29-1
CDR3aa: CSVEDFRQGHEQYF

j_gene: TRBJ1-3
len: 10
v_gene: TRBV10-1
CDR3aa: CAKGGNTIYF